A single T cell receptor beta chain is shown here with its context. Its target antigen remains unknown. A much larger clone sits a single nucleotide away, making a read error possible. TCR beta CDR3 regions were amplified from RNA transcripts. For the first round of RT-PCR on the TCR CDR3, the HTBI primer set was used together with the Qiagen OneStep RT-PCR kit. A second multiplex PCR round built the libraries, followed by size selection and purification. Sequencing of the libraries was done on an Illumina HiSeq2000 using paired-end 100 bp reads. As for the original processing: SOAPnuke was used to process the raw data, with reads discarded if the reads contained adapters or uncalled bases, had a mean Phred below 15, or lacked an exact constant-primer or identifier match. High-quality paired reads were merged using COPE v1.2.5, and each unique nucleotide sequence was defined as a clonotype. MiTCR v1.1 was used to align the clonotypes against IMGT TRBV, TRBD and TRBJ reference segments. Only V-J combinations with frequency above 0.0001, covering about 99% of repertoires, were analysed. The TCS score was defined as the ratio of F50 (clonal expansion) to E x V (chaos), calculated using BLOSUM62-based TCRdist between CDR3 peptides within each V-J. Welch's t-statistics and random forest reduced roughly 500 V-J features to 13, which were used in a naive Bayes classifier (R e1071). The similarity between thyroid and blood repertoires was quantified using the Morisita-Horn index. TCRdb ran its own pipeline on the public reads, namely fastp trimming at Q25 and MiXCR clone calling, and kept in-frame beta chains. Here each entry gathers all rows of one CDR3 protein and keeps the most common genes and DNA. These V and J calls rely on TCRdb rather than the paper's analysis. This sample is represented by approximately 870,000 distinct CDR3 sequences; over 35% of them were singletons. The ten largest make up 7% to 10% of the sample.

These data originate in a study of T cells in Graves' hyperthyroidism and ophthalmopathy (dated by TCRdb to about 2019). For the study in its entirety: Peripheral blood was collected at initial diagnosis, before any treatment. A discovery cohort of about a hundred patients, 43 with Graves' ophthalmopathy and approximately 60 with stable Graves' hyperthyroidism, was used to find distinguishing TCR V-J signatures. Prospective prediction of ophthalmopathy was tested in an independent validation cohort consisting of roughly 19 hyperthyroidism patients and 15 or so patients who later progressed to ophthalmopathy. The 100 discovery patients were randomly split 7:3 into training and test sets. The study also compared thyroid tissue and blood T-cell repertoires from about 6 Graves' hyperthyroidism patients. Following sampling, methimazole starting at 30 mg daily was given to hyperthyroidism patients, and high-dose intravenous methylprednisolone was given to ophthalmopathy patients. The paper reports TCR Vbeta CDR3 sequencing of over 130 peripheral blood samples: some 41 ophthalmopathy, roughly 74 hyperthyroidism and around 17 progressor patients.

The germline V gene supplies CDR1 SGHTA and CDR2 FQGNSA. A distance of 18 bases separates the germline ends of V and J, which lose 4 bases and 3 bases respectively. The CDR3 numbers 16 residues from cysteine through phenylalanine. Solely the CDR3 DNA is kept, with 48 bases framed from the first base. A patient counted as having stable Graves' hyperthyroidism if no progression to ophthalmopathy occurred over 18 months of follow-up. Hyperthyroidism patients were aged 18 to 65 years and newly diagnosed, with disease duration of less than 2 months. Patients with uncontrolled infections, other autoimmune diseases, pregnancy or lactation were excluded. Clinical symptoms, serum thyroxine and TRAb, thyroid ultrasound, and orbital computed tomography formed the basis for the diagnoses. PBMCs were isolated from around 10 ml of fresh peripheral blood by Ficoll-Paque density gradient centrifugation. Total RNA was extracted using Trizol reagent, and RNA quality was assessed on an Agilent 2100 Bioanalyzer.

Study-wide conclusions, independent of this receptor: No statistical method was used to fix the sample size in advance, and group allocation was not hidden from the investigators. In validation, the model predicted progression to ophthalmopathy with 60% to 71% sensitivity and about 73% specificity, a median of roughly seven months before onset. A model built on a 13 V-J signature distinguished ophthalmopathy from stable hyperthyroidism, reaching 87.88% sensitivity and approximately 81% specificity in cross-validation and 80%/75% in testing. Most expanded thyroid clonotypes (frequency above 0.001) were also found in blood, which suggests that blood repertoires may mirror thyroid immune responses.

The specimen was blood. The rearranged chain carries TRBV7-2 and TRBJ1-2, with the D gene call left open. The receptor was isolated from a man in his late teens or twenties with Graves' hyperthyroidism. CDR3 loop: CASSSETGGSYYGYTF. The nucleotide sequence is TGTGCCAGCAGCTCAGAGACGGGCGGCTCCTACTATGGCTACACCTTC.